A single sample is the source of the 6 T cell receptor beta chains below, sequenced in a study of T cells in Graves' hyperthyroidism and ophthalmopathy (dated by TCRdb to about 2019). The library was built by means of multiplex PCR. TCRdb shows the sequencer as Illumina HiSeq 2000. Amplification of TCR beta CDR3 regions was carried out from RNA transcripts. A first-round RT-PCR of the TCR CDR3 used the HTBI primer set with the Qiagen OneStep RT-PCR kit. TCRdb cleaned the public reads at Q25 with fastp, built clones with MiXCR and kept in-frame beta chains. Rows with a matching CDR3 protein are joined into one entry that keeps the most common DNA and genes. This sample lists 400,000 to 500,000 distinct CDR3 sequences; 13% to 15% were detected once. The top ten clones comprise around 17% of the sample. The source material was blood. Receptor source: a woman aged 18 to 35 with Graves' hyperthyroidism.

This clonotype was counted ten times or more. The chain employs TRBV18 and TRBJ2-7, with 10 bases matching TRBD1. Germline trimming cut 2 bases from V and 7 bases from J; bases unmatched to any gene: 5. The CDR3 is 14 amino acids. CDR1 is KGHSH and CDR2 is LQKENI in the germline V gene. The CDR3 DNA reads as TGTGCCAGCTCACCAAGTGGGACAGGGGATGAGCAGTACGTC. Residues: CASSPSGTGDEQYV.

This clonotype has at least ten counts. The gene calls are TRBV12-3 or TRBV12-4 and TRBJ2-7; D call uncertain. The CDR3 runs to 12 residues. V lost 5 bases, J lost 4 bases, and 9 bases lay in between. CDR3 bases: TGTGCCAGCAGTCCCCACGGATACGAGCAGTACTTC. Translating it yields CASSPHGYEQYF.

In this sample, this clonotype turned up many times. CDR3 protein: CASSFRPPGQEIQETQYF. For the CDR3, the DNA is TGTGCCAGCAGCTTTCGACCCCCAGGACAGGAGATTCAAGAGACCCAGTACTTC. V and J are TRBV11-2 and TRBJ2-5, with 7 positions matching TRBD1. Unmatched junction bases numbered 15, after V lost 3 bases and J lost 2 bases. From germline, CDR1 is SGHAT and CDR2 FQNNGV. The CDR3 has 18 amino acids.

As concerns this clonotype: A much larger clone is a single base away; this may be a read error. The CDR3 reads CSVENESPKQFF. The CDR3 DNA sequence: TGCAGCGTTGAAAATGAGTCGCCAAAACAGTTCTTC. The chain joins TRBV29-1 to TRBJ2-1; D remains unclear. V lost 2 bases and J lost 13, with 15 bases in between. The CDR3 length is 12 residues. CDR1 SQVTM and CDR2 ANQGSEA come from the germline V gene.

This clonotype was picked up many times. The gene calls are TRBV24-1 and TRBJ1-5; 7 bases fit TRBD1. The V gene's germline CDR1 is KGHDR and CDR2 SFDVKD. V was clipped by 7 bases and J by 1 base; unmatched bases: 3. CDR3 length: 14 residues. The CDR3 DNA follows: TGTGCCACCAGCGAACAGGGGAGCAATCAGCCCCAGCATTTT. Translated, it gives CATSEQGSNQPQHF.

This clonotype occurred a few times. CDR3 residues: CARTYMYGYTF. The CDR3 DNA reads TGTGCCAGGACTTACATGTATGGCTACACCTTC. The chain employs TRBV6-1 and TRBJ1-2; D gene unclear. V was pared by 9 bases and J by 5 bases, with 10 bases between. CDR1 and CDR2 (germline): MNHNS, SASEGT. This CDR3 is built from 11 residues.